This T cell receptor beta chain derives from a study of Ad26.COV2.S vaccination and SARS-CoV-2 variants. Trimming cost V 4 bases and J 2 bases, with 12 bases left between them. The CDR3 runs to 14 residues. From germline, CDR1 is SGHRS and CDR2 YFSETQ. Concerning this clone: As yet, its antigen is unknown.

The study, taken as a whole, reports: Recipients of either vaccine or placebo displayed similar breadth of non-spike TCRs. Responses of T cells in total may have been underestimated by the TCR breadth and depth analyses.

Here immunoSEQ multiplex PCR was the method, and the copy in TCRdb shows in-frame clones only, minus some. The data hold tens of thousands of clones, with roughly 83% observed a single time. The chain combines TRBV5-1 with TRBJ1-1; no reliable D call. The specimen was peripheral blood, collected after recovery from COVID-19. The sequence came from a human donor who had recovered from COVID-19. CDR3 residues: CASSPVPGNTEAFF. CDR3 in DNA: TGCGCCAGCAGCCCCGTACCGGGTAACACTGAAGCTTTCTTT.